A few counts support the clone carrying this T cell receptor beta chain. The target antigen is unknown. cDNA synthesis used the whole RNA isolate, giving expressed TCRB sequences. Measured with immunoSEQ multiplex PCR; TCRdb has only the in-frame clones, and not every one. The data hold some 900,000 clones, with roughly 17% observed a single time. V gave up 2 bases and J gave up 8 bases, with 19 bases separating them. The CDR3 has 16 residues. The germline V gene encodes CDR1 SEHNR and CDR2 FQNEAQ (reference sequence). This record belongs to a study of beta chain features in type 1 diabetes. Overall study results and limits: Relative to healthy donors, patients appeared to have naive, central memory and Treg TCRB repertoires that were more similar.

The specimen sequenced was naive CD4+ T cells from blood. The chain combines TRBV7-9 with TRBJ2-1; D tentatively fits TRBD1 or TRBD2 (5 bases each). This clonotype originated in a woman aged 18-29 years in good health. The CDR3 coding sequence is TGTGCCAGCAGCTTACGATCCGGACGGGGCGTCCATGAGCAGTTCTTC. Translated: CASSLRSGRGVHEQFF.